The 21 T cell receptor beta chains given below trace back to one sample, sequenced in a study of blood T cell repertoires in COVID-19. Using immunoSEQ multiplex PCR, the repertoire was profiled, and TCRdb retains in-frame clones only, with some absent. The sample holds approximately 130,000 clones, roughly 69% seen once. Sequences were obtained from peripheral blood. Source of these receptors: a woman in her 70s with acute or convalescent COVID-19.

This chain connects TRBV15 to TRBJ1-5, with no clear D. Trimming shortened V by 0 bases and J by 4 bases, and 4 bases separated the two germline ends. The CDR3 has 13 residues. CDR1 and CDR2 (germline): LNHNV, YYDKDF (reference sequence). The CDR3 protein is CATSRDQNQPQHF. The CDR3 DNA reads as TGTGCCACCAGCAGAGACCAAAATCAGCCCCAGCATTTT.

V gene TRBV11-2 combines with J gene TRBJ2-5; D may be TRBD1 (5 bases). Germline values: CDR1 SGHAT, CDR2 FQNNGV. Deletions cut 6 bases from V and 7 bases from J, with 9 bases between. This CDR3 spans 11 amino acids. The CDR3 protein is CASRQALTQYF. CDR3 nucleotide sequence: TGTGCCAGCAGACAGGCTCTGACCCAGTACTTC.

The chain carries TRBV5-4 and TRBJ2-1, with 9 bases aligning to TRBD2. V was clipped by 3 bases and J by 8 bases; unmatched bases: 6. The CDR3 contains 14 residues. Germline V lookup: CDR1 SGHNT, CDR2 YYREEE (reference sequence). CDR3 DNA: TGTGCCAGCAGCTCCCGCGGGGGGGCGTATGAGCAGTTCTTC. As protein: CASSSRGGAYEQFF.

This chain links TRBV5-4 with TRBJ2-1, with D perhaps TRBD2 (5 bases). CDR3 length equals 15 residues. The germline V gene has CDR1 SGHNT and CDR2 YYREEE (reference sequence). V shed 0 bases and J shed 6 bases, with 13 bases lying between them. The CDR3 reads CASSLVGSFGNEQFF. CDR3 sequence (DNA): TGTGCCAGCAGCTTGGTGGGGAGTTTTGGCAATGAGCAGTTCTTC.

J is TRBJ2-5 and V is TRBV5-4; 7 nucleotides align to TRBD1. The CDR3 covers 14 residues. With V trimmed by 4 bases and J by 3 bases, 6 bases remained unmatched. Germline values: CDR1 SGHNT, CDR2 YYREEE (reference sequence). CDR3 sequence reads: CASSPGGTKETQYF. DNA of the CDR3: TGTGCCAGCAGCCCAGGGGGTACTAAAGAGACCCAGTACTTC.

The V gene is TRBV5-1, the J gene TRBJ2-1, with 10 positions matching TRBD2. The CDR3 length is 16 residues. The junction had 10 bases not matched to a gene; V was cut back by 6 bases and J by 4 bases. Germline CDR1 reads SGHRS; CDR2 reads YFSETQ. The chain's CDR3 is CASTEAAGGRYNEQFF. Written as DNA, the CDR3 is TGCGCCAGCACTGAGGCAGCGGGGGGGCGGTACAATGAGCAGTTCTTC.

The chain uses TRBV5-6 and TRBJ2-1, with no clear D. Germline V gene sequence: CDR1 SGHDT, CDR2 YYEEEE. V gave up 0 bases and J gave up 1 base, with 2 bases separating them. The CDR3 spans 13 residues. The CDR3 bases are TGTGCCAGCAGCTTGGCGTCCTACAATGAGCAGTTCTTC. As protein: CASSLASYNEQFF.

The V call is TRBV5-6, the J call TRBJ1-2; D gene uncertain. There are 15 residues in the CDR3. The germline V and J ends were trimmed by 3 bases and 1 base, with 13 bases remaining between them. The germline V gene encodes CDR1 SGHDT and CDR2 YYEEEE. CDR3 residues: CASSSITQLNYGYTF. The CDR3 DNA reads as TGTGCCAGCAGCTCCATCACACAGCTTAACTATGGCTACACCTTC. Together with reference TRBV5-6 and TRBJ1-2, the CDR3 gives the full variable domain: DAGVTQSPTHLIKTRGQQVTLRCSPKSGHDTVSWYQQALGQGPQFIFQYYEEEERQRGNFPDRFSGHQFPNYSSELNVNALLLGDSALYLCASSSITQLNYGYTFGSGTRLTVV.

J is TRBJ2-1 and V is TRBV6-2 or TRBV6-3, with 7 bases fitting TRBD2. V was pared by 5 bases and J by 3 bases, with 10 bases of the junction left unmatched. The V gene's germline CDR1 is MNHEY and CDR2 SVGEGT. The CDR3 consists of 16 residues. For the CDR3, the DNA is TGTGCCAGCAGTCAAGGCCCCGGGACTAACTACAATGAGCAGTTCTTC. Its translation: CASSQGPGTNYNEQFF.

The V gene is TRBV6-6, the J gene TRBJ2-3; TRBD2 matches at 9 bases. The CDR3 has 19 amino acids. V lost 5 bases, J lost 0 bases, and 15 bases stayed unmatched. Germline CDR1 MNHNY, CDR2 SVGAGI (reference sequence). The CDR3, as DNA: TGTGCCAGCAGTCCCCGGGATAGCGGGGGTTACTCTAGCACAGATACGCAGTATTTT. The encoded protein is CASSPRDSGGYSSTDTQYF.

The genes are TRBV18 and TRBJ1-2, with TRBD1 matching over 7 bases. Looked up from germline, CDR1 is KGHSH and CDR2 is LQKENI. There are 14 residues in the CDR3. Trimming took 3 bases from V and 8 from J; bases not matched to a gene: 9. CDR3 loop: CASSPGQLKRGYTF. The CDR3 nucleotides are TGTGCCAGCTCACCGGGACAGCTGAAGAGGGGCTACACCTTC.

The genes are TRBV7-9 and TRBJ2-7; D is possibly TRBD2 (5 bases). The CDR3 totals 13 residues. The V gene lost 4 bases and the J gene lost 3 bases, with 10 bases spanning the gap. Germline V gene sequence: CDR1 SEHNR, CDR2 FQNEAQ (reference sequence). CDR3 residues: CASSSGNDYEQYF. As DNA, the CDR3 is TGTGCCAGCAGCTCCGGGAACGACTACGAGCAGTACTTC.

The rearrangement links TRBV21-1 to TRBJ2-1; the D call of TRBD2 is as the table states it, not checked on the DNA. TRBV21-1 is a pseudogene segment. CDR3 size: 17 residues. CDR3 nucleotide sequence: TGTGCCAGCAGCAAAGCGAGGCCTAGCGGGGGACCGAGAAGGCAGTTCTTC. Its translation is CASSKARPSGGPRRQFF.

The V and J genes are TRBV19 and TRBJ2-5; tentatively, D is TRBD2 (6 bases). The germline V and J ends were trimmed by 4 bases and 4 bases, with 10 bases remaining between them. Germline V gives CDR1 LNHDA, CDR2 SQIVND (reference sequence). The CDR3 runs to 13 residues. The CDR3 region has the DNA TGTGCCAGTAGTACGGGAGTGCGAGAGACCCAGTACTTC. This codes for CASSTGVRETQYF.

This clone occurred a few times. V and J are TRBV7-9 and TRBJ1-2, with D uncertain. CDR1 is SEHNR and CDR2 is FQNEAQ in the germline V gene (reference sequence). The CDR3 contains 13 residues. V was trimmed by 5 bases and J by 2 bases, leaving 9 bases between them. The CDR3 region is CASSPRENYGYTF. The CDR3 region has the DNA TGTGCCAGCAGCCCCCGGGAGAACTATGGCTACACCTTC.

The chain combines TRBV7-2 with TRBJ2-1; D unresolved. The CDR3 totals 13 residues. With 3 bases removed from V and 10 bases from J, the gap between germline ends came to 13 bases. CDR1 is SGHTA and CDR2 is FQGNSA in the germline V gene. The CDR3 region is CASSFYRSAEQFF. The DNA of the CDR3 is TGTGCCAGCAGCTTTTACAGATCAGCCGAGCAGTTCTTC.

V gene TRBV10-1 combines with J gene TRBJ1-2; D may be TRBD1 (5 bases). The V and J ends lost 2 bases and 3 bases respectively, with 16 bases between them. Germline assignment: CDR1 WNHNN and CDR2 SYGVQD (reference sequence). The CDR3 is made up of 16 amino acids. CDR3 residues: CASSESVSDSHYGYTF. CDR3 DNA sequence: TGCGCCAGCAGTGAGAGTGTCTCTGACAGCCACTATGGCTACACCTTC.

The V gene is TRBV2, the J gene TRBJ2-7, with 9 positions matching TRBD1. This CDR3 has 15 residues. The V gene's germline CDR1 is SNHLY and CDR2 FYNNEI. V was clipped by 2 bases and J by 4 bases; unmatched bases: 6. The CDR3 is CASSEQTGGFYEQYF. CDR3 in DNA: TGTGCCAGCAGTGAACAAACAGGGGGCTTTTACGAGCAGTACTTC.

This chain connects TRBV7-9 to TRBJ1-4, with 9 bases aligning to TRBD1. This CDR3 has 14 amino acids. V gave up 4 bases and J gave up 7 bases; unmatched junction bases: 4. Per germline, CDR1 SEHNR and CDR2 FQNEAQ (reference sequence). DNA for the CDR3: TGTGCCAGCAGCTCTGACAGGGGGGGTGAAAAACTGTTTTTT. Translation gives CASSSDRGGEKLFF. Full variable domain (missing parts from reference TRBV7-9 and TRBJ1-4): DTGVSQNPRHKITKRGQNVTFRCDPISEHNRLYWYRQTLGQGPEFLTYFQNEAQLEKSRLLSDRFSAERPKGSFSTLEIQRTEQGDSAMYLCASSSDRGGEKLFFGSGTQLSVL.

The V and J genes are TRBV25-1 and TRBJ1-1; no reliable D call. The V end was cut by 3 bases, the J end by 0 bases, with 5 bases between. The CDR3 has 13 residues. Germline-derived CDR1 and CDR2 are MGHDK and SYGVNS. In DNA, the CDR3 is TGTGCCAGCAGTGAGGGCATGAACACTGAAGCTTTCTTT. Amino acids: CASSEGMNTEAFF.

V usage is TRBV29-1 and J usage is TRBJ1-1, with D tentatively TRBD1 (6 bases). Germline V gene sequence: CDR1 SQVTM, CDR2 ANQGSEA. This CDR3 region has 12 residues. V lost 7 bases and J 3 bases, leaving 12 bases between the germline ends. The CDR3 loop is CSAKGGDTEAFF. DNA of the CDR3: TGCAGCGCCAAGGGGGGGGACACTGAAGCTTTCTTT.